The clone carrying this T cell receptor (beta chain) was detected ten times or more. Antigen specificity is unknown. This specimen belongs to a study of blood T cells in healthy people across ages. CDR1 is MNHEY, CDR2 SMNVEV, per germline (reference sequence). Trimming took off 3 bases at V and 4 bases at J, with 15 bases between the two ends. This CDR3 has 15 residues. Study findings and constraints: A roughly linear fall in TCR beta diversity per million T cells was seen with increasing age.

For the second PCR, which ran for 7 to 11 cycles, a sample-barcoded 5' primer and a J-beta primer mix were used. TCRdb independently ran MiXCR on the 5' RACE reads; one entry per CDR3 protein. The repertoire consists of about 930,000 distinct CDR3 sequences, with under 35% occurring once and the leading ten covering roughly 10%. The sample also formed part of further work on T cells of mothers and their children.

This chain joins TRBV27 and TRBJ2-5, with TRBD2 as a possible D gene (7 bases). The specimen was blood. The sequence came from a woman aged 40 to 55 in good health. The DNA for the CDR3 is TGTGCCAGCAGTTTCGCGGGGGCCTGGGGAGAGACCCAGTACTTC. This sequence encodes CASSFAGAWGETQYF.